A single sample gave rise to the 10 T cell receptor beta chains below, sequenced in a study of T cell responses to AZD1222 COVID-19 vaccine. Sequencing was performed with immunoSEQ multiplex PCR; in TCRdb, only in-frame clones are kept and a portion is missing. This sample yields about 130,000 clones, of which approximately 88% are seen a single time; 15% to 20% belongs to the top ten. Here the sequenced sample was peripheral blood, taken on day 0 of MenACWY control vaccination. These receptors all come from an adult in good health.

The chain employs TRBV28 and TRBJ1-5, with D perhaps matching TRBD1 (6 bases). Germline CDR1 and CDR2: MDHEN and SYDVKM. V dropped 3 bases and J dropped 6 bases, with 9 bases sitting between them. This CDR3 contains 13 residues. The CDR3 nucleotides read TGTGCCAGCAGTTTCAGGGGTAGTCAGCCCCAGCATTTT. Translating it yields CASSFRGSQPQHF.

The rearrangement links TRBV11-2 to TRBJ2-7; 8 bases agree with TRBD2. The junction had 2 bases not matched to a gene; V was cut back by 4 bases and J by 3 bases. The CDR3 contains 13 residues. CDR1 SGHAT and CDR2 FQNNGV come from the germline V gene. CDR3 region: CASSSTSDYEQYF. The CDR3, as DNA: TGTGCCAGCAGCTCGACTAGCGACTACGAGCAGTACTTC. The variable domain in full, with the rest retrieved from reference TRBV11-2 and TRBJ2-7, is EAGVAQSPRYKIIEKRQSVAFWCNPISGHATLYWYQQILGQGPKLLIQFQNNGVVDDSQLPKDRFSAERLKGVDSTLKIQPAKLEDSAVYLCASSSTSDYEQYFGPGTRLTVT.

This chain joins TRBV11-2 and TRBJ2-3; D gene ambiguous. The CDR3 loop spans 12 amino acids. Germline V gene sequence: CDR1 SGHAT, CDR2 FQNNGV. Trimming removed 10 bases from V and 0 bases from J, with 8 bases in between. CDR3 DNA: TGTGCCACGGCATCTAGCACAGATACGCAGTATTTT. Translation: CATASSTDTQYF.

The genes are TRBV19 and TRBJ1-2; TRBD1 aligns across 7 bases. From germline, CDR1 is LNHDA and CDR2 SQIVND (reference sequence). With V trimmed by 6 bases and J by 4 bases, 8 bases remained unmatched. The CDR3 runs 14 residues. The CDR3 region has the DNA TGTGCCAGTAGGAGACAGGGTTCTGGCTATGGCTACACCTTC. This codes for CASRRQGSGYGYTF.

V gene TRBV15 combines with J gene TRBJ2-7, with D perhaps TRBD1 (6 bases). Per germline, CDR1 LNHNV and CDR2 YYDKDF (reference sequence). This CDR3 contains 14 residues. With 2 bases removed from V and 4 bases from J, the gap between germline ends came to 12 bases. CDR3 region: CATSRLLQGYEQYF. In DNA form, the CDR3 reads TGTGCCACCAGCAGATTACTTCAGGGGTACGAGCAGTACTTC. The entire variable domain, with the rest obtained from reference TRBV15 and TRBJ2-7, is as follows: DAMVIQNPRYQVTQFGKPVTLSCSQTLNHNVMYWYQQKSSQAPKLLFHYYDKDFNNEADTPDNFQSRRPNTSFCFLDIRSPGLGDTAMYLCATSRLLQGYEQYFGPGTRLTVT.

The J gene is TRBJ1-2, the V gene TRBV14, with D perhaps TRBD1 (5 bases). Germline CDR1 and CDR2: SGHDN and FVKESK. The CDR3 runs to 13 residues. Trimming removed 3 bases from V and 7 bases from J, with 12 bases in between. CDR3 amino acids: CASSQTVRSGYTF. The CDR3 DNA is TGTGCCAGCAGCCAGACAGTACGAAGTGGCTACACCTTC.

J is TRBJ1-4 and V is TRBV9; D gene ambiguous. There are 14 residues in the CDR3. The germline V and J ends were trimmed by 4 bases and 3 bases, with 10 bases remaining between them. CDR1 and CDR2 from the germline V gene are SGDLS and YYNGEE. This CDR3 reads CASSRTEANEKLFF. CDR3 nucleotide sequence: TGTGCCAGCAGCCGCACGGAGGCTAATGAAAAACTGTTTTTT.

The CDR3 is CASSDLIMRQKYGYTF. Written as DNA, the CDR3 is TGTGCCAGCAGTGATCTTATAATGCGTCAGAAATATGGCTACACCTTC. The rearrangement uses TRBV2 and TRBJ1-2; unclear D gene. Germline V CDR1 and CDR2: SNHLY, FYNNEI. The CDR3 sequence is 16 residues long. Trimming left V 3 bases short and J 5 bases short, with 19 bases between.

The rearrangement links TRBV3-1 (or the pseudogene TRBV3-2) to TRBJ2-1; TRBD2 agrees at 8 bases. Unmatched junction bases numbered 11, after V lost 4 bases and J lost 0 bases. Germline V lookup: CDR1 LGHDT, CDR2 YNNKEL (reference sequence). CDR3 length: 18 residues. The CDR3 protein is CASSPTGLAGSSYNEQFF. The CDR3 DNA reads TGTGCCAGCAGCCCCACGGGGTTAGCGGGGTCCTCCTACAATGAGCAGTTCTTC.

This sequence joins TRBV5-1 and TRBJ2-7, with TRBD1 identical over 8 bases. Trimming removed 4 bases from V and 2 bases from J; junction bases left unmatched: 5. CDR1 and CDR2 from the germline V gene are SGHRS and YFSETQ. This CDR3 spans 14 amino acids. The CDR3 DNA follows: TGCGCCAGCAGCCGGGACAGGACGACCTACGAGCAGTACTTC. Residues: CASSRDRTTYEQYF.